A selection of T cell receptor beta chains follows, all from one sample in a study of technical replicates of blood from a few donors. Sequencing used immunoSEQ multiplex PCR; TCRdb keeps in-frame clones, though not all of them. Here the sample spans roughly 66,000 clones, approximately 86% being singletons. Sequencing was performed on PBMCs. These receptor sequences come from a human donor in good health. Some clones in this sample may be carry-over from other donors' samples. Each CDR3 is given with its conserved first and last residue. Expanded clones are given a class, and other clones once, few, many or no size at all.

V	J	size	CDR3
TRBV7-3	TRBJ2-2	-	CATSLVGGTGELFF
TRBV11-2	TRBJ1-1	many	CASSLGTGGRRTEAFF
TRBV18	TRBJ2-1	-	CASSPLAGGPATEFF
TRBV5-6	TRBJ2-5	-	CASSLGAGQETQYF
TRBV4-1	TRBJ1-1	-	CASSENRFSNTEAFF
TRBV5-6	TRBJ2-1	-	CASSFRPSRSSYNEQFF
TRBV28	TRBJ1-2	-	CASSWGVRGYTF
TRBV10-3	TRBJ1-2	-	CAISEGQGDGYTF
TRBV5-1	TRBJ2-2	-	CASSPSGDTGELFF
TRBV4-3	TRBJ2-2	-	CASSSGTANTGELFF
TRBV29-1	TRBJ1-3	-	CSTTGTAEGNTIYF
TRBV11-2	TRBJ2-1	-	CASSPRLAEYNEQFF
TRBV4-3	TRBJ1-2	-	CASSQDLGKQGSGYTF